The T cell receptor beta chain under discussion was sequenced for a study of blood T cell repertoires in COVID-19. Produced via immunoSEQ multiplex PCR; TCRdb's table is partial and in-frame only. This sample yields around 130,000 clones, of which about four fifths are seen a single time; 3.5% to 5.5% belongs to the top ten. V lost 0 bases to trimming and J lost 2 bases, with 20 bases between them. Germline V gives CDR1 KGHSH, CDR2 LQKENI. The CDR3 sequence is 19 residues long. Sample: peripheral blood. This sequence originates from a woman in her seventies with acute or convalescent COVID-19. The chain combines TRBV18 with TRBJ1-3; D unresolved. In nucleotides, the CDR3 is TGTGCCAGCTCACCACCGGGAAGGACCCTCGTAGCGGCTGGAAACACCATATATTTT. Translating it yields CASSPPGRTLVAAGNTIYF.